This T cell receptor (beta chain) was sequenced during a study of T cell repertoires in cytomegalovirus infection. Study-wide context: The public TCR beta signatures pointed to both CMV infection and matching HLA type.

Study findings and constraints: Summed public TCR beta family frequency identified CMV carriers bearing the relevant HLA.

Using its own MiXCR run on the reads, TCRdb lists one record per CDR3 protein. This sample yields about 440,000 distinct CDR3 sequences, of which approximately 30% are seen a single time; roughly 15% belongs to the top ten. The V end lost 5 bases, the J end lost 4 bases, and 11 bases lay between the germline ends. There are 13 residues in the CDR3. Looked up from germline, CDR1 is SEHNR and CDR2 is FQNEAQ (reference sequence). This clonotype was recorded at least ten times. Its matching antigen is unknown. This clonotype originated in a human donor in good health (CMV status not recorded). Some clones in this sample may be carry-over from other donors' samples. Sequencing was performed on PBMCs. V is TRBV7-9 and J is TRBJ1-2; no definite D call. The CDR3, as DNA: TGTGCCAGCAGCCTTGGCGCTTTCTATGGCTACACCTTC. Translated: CASSLGAFYGYTF. Drawing the rest from reference TRBV7-9 and TRBJ1-2, the complete variable domain is DTGVSQNPRHKITKRGQNVTFRCDPISEHNRLYWYRQTLGQGPEFLTYFQNEAQLEKSRLLSDRFSAERPKGSFSTLEIQRTEQGDSAMYLCASSLGAFYGYTFGSGTRLTVV.